Listed below are T cell receptor beta chains from one sample, sequenced in a study of shared clonotypes between healthy human individuals. The assay was immunoSEQ multiplex PCR, and TCRdb's table has in-frame clones only and misses some. The sample has approximately 2,200,000 clones; more than 85% are singletons. Sequencing used naive CD8+ T cells from PBMCs. The source is a man aged 18-30 years in good health. Some clones in this sample may be carry-over from other donors' samples. CDR3s include the opening cysteine and the closing phenylalanine or tryptophan. D genes are given only for firm matches. Part of the rows lack a size; the others show once, few, many or a class for expanded clones.

J	V	D	size	CDR3	DNA
TRBJ2-6	TRBV7-6	-	-	CASSISGFSGANVLTF	TGTGCCAGCAGCATCTCAGGGTTCTCTGGGGCCAACGTCCTGACTTTC
TRBJ2-7	TRBV7-9	-	once	CASSLGQGGYEQYF	TGTGCCAGCAGCTTAGGGCAGGGGGGGTACGAGCAGTACTTC
TRBJ2-7	TRBV29-1	TRBD1	-	CSVLPRQGPTYEQYF	TGCAGCGTTCTTCCTAGACAGGGACCAACTTACGAGCAGTACTTC
TRBJ1-4	TRBV7-9	TRBD1	-	CASSSRDRRNEKLFF	TGTGCCAGCAGCTCCCGGGACAGAAGGAATGAAAAACTGTTTTTT
TRBJ1-1	TRBV6-5	TRBD1	-	CASSADRELGTEAFF	TGTGCCAGCAGTGCGGACAGGGAGTTGGGCACTGAAGCTTTCTTT
TRBJ1-5	TRBV19	-	-	CASSIVPGIGQPQHF	TGTGCCAGTAGTATAGTCCCCGGGATAGGTCAGCCCCAGCATTTT
TRBJ2-6	TRBV27	-	-	CASSLSGVTGANVLTF	TGTGCCAGCAGTTTATCGGGGGTGACTGGGGCCAACGTCCTGACTTTC
TRBJ2-7	TRBV28	-	-	CASSPSGTPAYEQYF	TGTGCCAGCAGTCCCTCCGGGACACCCGCCTACGAGCAGTACTTC
TRBJ1-1	TRBV11-2	-	-	CASSPWHGGRNTEAFF	TGTGCCAGCAGCCCTTGGCACGGGGGAAGGAATACTGAAGCTTTCTTT
TRBJ1-1	TRBV4-2	-	-	CASSPPRPAEAFF	TGTGCCAGCAGCCCCCCAAGGCCGGCTGAAGCTTTCTTT
TRBJ1-5	TRBV7-6	TRBD1	-	CASSPLEGAGQPQHF	TGTGCCAGCAGCCCCTTGGAGGGGGCGGGACAGCCCCAGCATTTT
TRBJ2-7	TRBV7-9	TRBD1	-	CASSSGQGTYEQYF	TGTGCCAGCAGCTCGGGACAGGGGACCTACGAGCAGTACTTC
TRBJ2-7	TRBV27	TRBD2	-	CASSYGTRSYEQYF	TGTGCCAGCAGTTACGGGACTAGATCCTACGAGCAGTACTTC
TRBJ1-6	TRBV4-1	TRBD1	-	CASSHGQGASPLHF	TGCGCCAGCAGCCACGGACAGGGTGCCTCACCCCTCCACTTT
TRBJ2-1	TRBV9	TRBD2	-	CASSVPSGRDPRSYNEQFF	TGTGCCAGCAGCGTACCTAGCGGGAGGGACCCCAGGTCCTACAATGAGCAGTTCTTC
TRBJ1-2	TRBV28	-	-	CASQSLTGRRGGDYGYTF	TGTGCCAGTCAATCACTGACAGGTCGCCGCGGCGGGGACTATGGCTACACCTTC
TRBJ2-5	TRBV19	-	-	CASSSVSIQETQYF	TGTGCCAGTAGTAGCGTCAGTATTCAAGAGACCCAGTACTTC
TRBJ2-1	TRBV11-2	TRBD2	-	CASSSGLADNEQFF	TGTGCCAGCAGCTCGGGACTAGCGGACAATGAGCAGTTCTTC
TRBJ2-1	TRBV7-9	-	-	CASSGVGERYNEQFF	TGTGCCAGCAGCGGAGTCGGGGAGCGCTACAATGAGCAGTTCTTC
TRBJ2-2	TRBV6-6	-	-	CASSPYSGELFF	TGTGCCAGCAGTCCCTACTCCGGGGAGCTGTTTTTT
TRBJ1-1	TRBV2	-	few	CASSAGFALTEAFF	TGTGCCAGCAGTGCGGGGTTCGCCCTCACTGAAGCTTTCTTT
TRBJ2-5	TRBV11-1	TRBD2	-	CASSFGREIQETQYF	TGTGCCAGCAGCTTTGGGAGGGAGATACAAGAGACCCAGTACTTC
TRBJ2-5	TRBV2	-	-	CASSESSTGLGETQYF	TGTGCCAGCAGTGAAAGCAGCACAGGCTTGGGGGAGACCCAGTACTTC
TRBJ1-5	TRBV21-1	-	-	CASSAPPGRGSNQPQHF	TGTGCCAGCAGCGCCCCACCTGGTCGGGGAAGCAATCAGCCCCAGCATTTT
TRBJ2-1	TRBV19	-	-	CASSILAGISYNEQFF	TGTGCCAGTAGTATATTGGCGGGGATATCCTACAATGAGCAGTTCTTC